This T cell receptor beta chain was captured in a study of cytotoxic CD8 clonotypes in ibrutinib-treated CLL. Study in general: The cohort had about 10 relapsed/refractory and approximately 15 treatment-naive patients, 17 IGHV unmutated.

Per the germline V gene, CDR1 is LNHDA and CDR2 is SQIVND (reference sequence). This CDR3 has 16 amino acids. The J segment lost 6 bases and the V segment lost 5 bases, leaving 11 bases of the junction unmatched. Study-wide findings and caveats: At baseline, clonality was higher than in age-matched healthy donors and correlated with CD8+ counts. Contraction or stability on treatment characterized the public clonotypes, which were uncommon.

The TCR beta libraries used approximately 2 micrograms of genomic DNA that came from cryopreserved PBMCs. This clone is categorized as medium-sized. Its antigen remains unidentified. Produced via immunoSEQ multiplex PCR; TCRdb's table is partial and in-frame only. The repertoire holds 20,000 to 25,000 clones, with roughly 72% as singletons. The sequence came from a human donor with chronic lymphocytic leukemia. Source: PBMCs, taken before ibrutinib treatment. This chain links TRBV19 with TRBJ1-5; 9 bases are shared with TRBD1. The CDR3 is CASSWKVSTGGQPQHF. The CDR3 coding sequence is TGTGCCAGTAGTTGGAAAGTGTCGACAGGGGGTCAGCCCCAGCATTTT.